This T cell receptor (beta chain) was documented in a study of T cells after yellow fever vaccination. As TCR cDNA was made by 5'RACE template switching, a universal primer site and UMIs were added. TCRdb redid the calling of the 5' RACE reads with MiXCR, one entry per CDR3 protein. Of some 350,000 distinct CDR3 sequences listed, 9.5% to 13% are singletons. This clonotype was seen only a few times. Its antigen remains unknown. Whole-study findings and limits: Post-booster samples contained most primary-vaccination clones (approximately 95% CD4, around 90% CD8). In FACS-sorted repertoires, abundant clonotypes from the bulk population could appear as contaminants.

The clonotype was recovered from a man between 18 and 35 years old who received the YFV17D yellow fever vaccine. This specimen was PBMCs, taken on the day of the first yellow fever vaccination.

The CDR3 loop reads CASSDPEPSGGLDTDTQYF. Here the CDR3 DNA reads TGTGCCAGCAGCGACCCGGAGCCTAGCGGGGGCCTTGACACAGATACGCAGTATTTT. V is TRBV3-1 and J is TRBJ2-3; 10 nucleotides agree with TRBD2. The CDR3 contains 19 residues. The V segment lost 5 bases and the J segment 2 bases; nucleotides outside the gene matches: 16. Germline V lookup: CDR1 LGHDT, CDR2 YNNKEL (reference sequence).